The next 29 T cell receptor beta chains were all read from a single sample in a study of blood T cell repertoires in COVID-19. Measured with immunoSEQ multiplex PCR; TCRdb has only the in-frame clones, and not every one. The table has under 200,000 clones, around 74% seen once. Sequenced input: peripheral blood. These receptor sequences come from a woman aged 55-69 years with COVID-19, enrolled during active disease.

CDR3 nucleotides: TGTGCCAGCTCCTCCGGACTAGCGGGGGACAATGAGCAGTTCTTC. Its translation is CASSSGLAGDNEQFF. This rearrangement joins TRBV18 to TRBJ2-1, with 13 bases aligning to TRBD2. The CDR3 is made up of 15 amino acids. V was clipped by 6 bases and J by 5 bases; unmatched bases: 4. CDR1 and CDR2 (germline): KGHSH, LQKENI.

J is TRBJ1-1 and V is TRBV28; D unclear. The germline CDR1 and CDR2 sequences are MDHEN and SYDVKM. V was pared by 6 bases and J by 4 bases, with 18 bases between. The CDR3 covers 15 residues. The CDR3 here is CASSSYGTAGTEAFF. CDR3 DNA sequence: TGTGCCAGCAGCTCTTACGGAACCGCGGGCACTGAAGCTTTCTTT.

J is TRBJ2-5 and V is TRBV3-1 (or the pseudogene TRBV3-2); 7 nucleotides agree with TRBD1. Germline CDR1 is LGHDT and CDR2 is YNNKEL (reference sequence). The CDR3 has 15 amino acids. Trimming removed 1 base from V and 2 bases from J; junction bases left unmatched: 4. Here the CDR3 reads CASSQGQGLQETQYF. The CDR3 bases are TGTGCCAGCAGCCAAGGACAGGGCCTACAAGAGACCCAGTACTTC.

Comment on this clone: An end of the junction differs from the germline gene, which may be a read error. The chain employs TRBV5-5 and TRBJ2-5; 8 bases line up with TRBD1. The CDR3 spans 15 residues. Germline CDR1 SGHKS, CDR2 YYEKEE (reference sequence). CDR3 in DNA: TGTGCCAACAGCGAGGACAGGGTGCGGGAAGAGACCCAGTACTTC. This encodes CANSEDRVREETQYF. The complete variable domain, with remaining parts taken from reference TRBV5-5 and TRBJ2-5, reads DAGVTQSPTHLIKTRGQQVTLRCSPISGHKSVSWYQQVLGQGPQFIFQYYEKEERGRGNFPDRFSARQFPNYSSELNVNALLLGDSALYLCANSEDRVREETQYFGPGTRLLVL.

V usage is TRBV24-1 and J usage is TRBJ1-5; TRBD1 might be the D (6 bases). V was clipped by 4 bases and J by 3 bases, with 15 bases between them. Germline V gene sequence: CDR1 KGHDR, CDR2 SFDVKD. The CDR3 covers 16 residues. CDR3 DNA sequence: TGTGCCACCAGTGACGGGGGGCGCGGAAACAATCAGCCCCAGCATTTT. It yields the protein CATSDGGRGNNQPQHF.

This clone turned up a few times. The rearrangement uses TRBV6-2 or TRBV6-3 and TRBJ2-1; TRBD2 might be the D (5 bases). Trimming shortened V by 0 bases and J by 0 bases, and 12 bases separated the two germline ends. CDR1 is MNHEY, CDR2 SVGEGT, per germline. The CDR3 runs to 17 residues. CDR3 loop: CASSYSSLAASYNEQFF. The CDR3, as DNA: TGTGCCAGCAGTTACTCGAGCCTAGCAGCCTCCTACAATGAGCAGTTCTTC.

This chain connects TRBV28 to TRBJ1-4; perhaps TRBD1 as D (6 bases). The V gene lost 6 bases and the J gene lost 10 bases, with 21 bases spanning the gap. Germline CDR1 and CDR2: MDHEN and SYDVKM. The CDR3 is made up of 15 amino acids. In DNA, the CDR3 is TGTGCCAGCAGCTTACACAGGGTGGGAATTGGAAAACTGTTTTTT. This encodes CASSLHRVGIGKLFF.

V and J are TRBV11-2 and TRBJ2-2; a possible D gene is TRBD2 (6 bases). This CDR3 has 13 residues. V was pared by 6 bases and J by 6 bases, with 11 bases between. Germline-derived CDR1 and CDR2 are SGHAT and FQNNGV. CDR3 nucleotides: TGTGCCAGCAGGCCGACTAGGTCCGGGGAGCTGTTTTTT. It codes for CASRPTRSGELFF.

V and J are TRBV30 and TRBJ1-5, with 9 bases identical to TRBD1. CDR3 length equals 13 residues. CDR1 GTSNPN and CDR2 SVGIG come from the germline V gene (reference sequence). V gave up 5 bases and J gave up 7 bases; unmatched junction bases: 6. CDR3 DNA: TGTGCCTGGGGGACAGGGATGGGGCAGCCCCAGCATTTT. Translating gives CAWGTGMGQPQHF.

The CDR3 region has the DNA TGCGCCAGCAGCTTGGAGAGAGAGTACAATGAGCAGTTCTTC. Its translation is CASSLEREYNEQFF. This chain joins TRBV5-1 and TRBJ2-1, with unresolved D. There are 14 residues in the CDR3. The V gene lost 0 bases and the J gene lost 4 bases, with 8 bases spanning the gap. Germline lookup yields CDR1 SGHRS and CDR2 YFSETQ.

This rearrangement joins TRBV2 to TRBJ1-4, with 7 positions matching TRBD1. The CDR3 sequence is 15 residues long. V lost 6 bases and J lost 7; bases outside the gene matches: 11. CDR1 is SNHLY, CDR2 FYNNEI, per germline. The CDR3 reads CASSDLTGSVEKLFF. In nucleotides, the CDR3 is TGTGCCAGCAGCGACTTGACAGGGTCCGTTGAAAAACTGTTTTTT.

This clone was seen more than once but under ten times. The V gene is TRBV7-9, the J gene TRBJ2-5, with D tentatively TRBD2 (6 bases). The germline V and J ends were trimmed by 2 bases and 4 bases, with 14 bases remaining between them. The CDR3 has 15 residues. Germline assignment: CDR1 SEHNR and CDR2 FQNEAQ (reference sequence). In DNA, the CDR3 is TGTGCCAGCAGCTTAAGGGACCGGAGGGGAGAGACCCAGTACTTC. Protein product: CASSLRDRRGETQYF.

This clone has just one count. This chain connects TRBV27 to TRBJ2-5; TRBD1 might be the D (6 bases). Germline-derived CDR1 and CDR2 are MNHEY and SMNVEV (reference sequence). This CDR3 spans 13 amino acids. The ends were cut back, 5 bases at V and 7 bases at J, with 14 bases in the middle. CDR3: CASSPTGPRTQYF. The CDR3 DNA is TGTGCCAGCAGTCCAACAGGGCCAAGGACCCAGTACTTC.

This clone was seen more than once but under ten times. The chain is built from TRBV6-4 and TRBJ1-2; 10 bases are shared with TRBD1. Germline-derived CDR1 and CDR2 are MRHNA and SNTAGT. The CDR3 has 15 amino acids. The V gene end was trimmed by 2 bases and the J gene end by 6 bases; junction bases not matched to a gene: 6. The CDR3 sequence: CASSDQTDRGHGYTF. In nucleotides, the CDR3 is TGTGCCAGCAGTGACCAGACCGACAGGGGGCATGGCTACACCTTC.

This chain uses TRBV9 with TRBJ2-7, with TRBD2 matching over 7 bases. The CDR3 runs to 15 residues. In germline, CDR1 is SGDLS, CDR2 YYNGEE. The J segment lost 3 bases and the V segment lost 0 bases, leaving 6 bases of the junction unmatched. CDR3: CASSVGAGDSYEQYF. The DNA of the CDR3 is TGTGCCAGCAGCGTAGGGGCGGGAGACAGCTACGAGCAGTACTTC.

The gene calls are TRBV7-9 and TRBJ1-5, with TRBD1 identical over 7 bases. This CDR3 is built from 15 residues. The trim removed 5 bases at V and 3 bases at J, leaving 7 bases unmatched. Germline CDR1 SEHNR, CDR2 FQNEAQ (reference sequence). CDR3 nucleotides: TGTGCCAGCAGCGCCTCCGGGACAGTCAATCAGCCCCAGCATTTT. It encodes CASSASGTVNQPQHF.

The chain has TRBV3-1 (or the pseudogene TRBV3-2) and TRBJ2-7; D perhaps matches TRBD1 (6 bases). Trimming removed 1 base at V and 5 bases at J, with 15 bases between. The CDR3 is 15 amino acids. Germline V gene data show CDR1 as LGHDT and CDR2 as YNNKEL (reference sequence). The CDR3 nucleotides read TGTGCCAGCAGCCAAGCCTACAGGGTGGACCACGAGCAGTACTTC. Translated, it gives CASSQAYRVDHEQYF.

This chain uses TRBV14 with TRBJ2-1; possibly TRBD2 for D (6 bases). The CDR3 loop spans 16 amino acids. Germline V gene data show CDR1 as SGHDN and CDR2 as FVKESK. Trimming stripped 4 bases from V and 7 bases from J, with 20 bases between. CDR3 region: CASSPSGDWWRNEQFF. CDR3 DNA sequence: TGTGCCAGCAGCCCATCGGGGGACTGGTGGAGAAATGAGCAGTTCTTC.

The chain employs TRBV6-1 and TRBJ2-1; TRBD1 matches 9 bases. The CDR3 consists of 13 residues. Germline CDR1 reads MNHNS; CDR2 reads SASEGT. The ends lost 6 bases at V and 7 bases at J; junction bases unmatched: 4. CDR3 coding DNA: TGTGCCAGCAGCCGGGACAGGGTGAATGAGCAGTTCTTC. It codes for CASSRDRVNEQFF.

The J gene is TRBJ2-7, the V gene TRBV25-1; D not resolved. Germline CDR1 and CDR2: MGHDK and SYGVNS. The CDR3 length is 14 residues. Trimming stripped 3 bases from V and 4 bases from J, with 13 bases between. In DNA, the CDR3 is TGTGCCAGCAGTGATCTACACAGTGGGTACGAGCAGTACTTC. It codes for CASSDLHSGYEQYF.

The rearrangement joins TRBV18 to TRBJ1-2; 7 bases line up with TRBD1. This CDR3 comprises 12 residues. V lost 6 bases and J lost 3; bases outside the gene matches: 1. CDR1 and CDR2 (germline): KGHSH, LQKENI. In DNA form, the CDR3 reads TGTGCCAGCTCCGGGACAGACTATGGCTACACCTTC. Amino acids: CASSGTDYGYTF.

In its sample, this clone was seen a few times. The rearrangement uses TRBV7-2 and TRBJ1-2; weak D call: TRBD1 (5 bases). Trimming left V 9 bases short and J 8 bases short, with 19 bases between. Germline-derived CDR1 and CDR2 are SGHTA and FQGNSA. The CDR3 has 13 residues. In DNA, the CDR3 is TGTGCCAGAATGGACACCCCCCTGCGGGGCTACACCTTC. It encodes CARMDTPLRGYTF.

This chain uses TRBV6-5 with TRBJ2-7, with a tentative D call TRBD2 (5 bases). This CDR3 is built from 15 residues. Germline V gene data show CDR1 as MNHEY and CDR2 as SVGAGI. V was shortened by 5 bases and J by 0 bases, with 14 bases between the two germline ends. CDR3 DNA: TGTGCCAGCAGTAGCACTAGGACTTTCTCCTACGAGCAGTACTTC. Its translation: CASSSTRTFSYEQYF.

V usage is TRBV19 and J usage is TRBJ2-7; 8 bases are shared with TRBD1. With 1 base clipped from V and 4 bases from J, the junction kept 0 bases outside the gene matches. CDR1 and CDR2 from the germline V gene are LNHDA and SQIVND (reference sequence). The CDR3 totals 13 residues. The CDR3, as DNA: TGTGCCAGTAGTATAGGGGACAGGTACGAGCAGTACTTC. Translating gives CASSIGDRYEQYF. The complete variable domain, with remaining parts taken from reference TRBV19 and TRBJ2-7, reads DGGITQSPKYLFRKEGQNVTLSCEQNLNHDAMYWYRQDPGQGLRLIYYSQIVNDFQKGDIAEGYSVSREKKESFPLTVTSAQKNPTAFYLCASSIGDRYEQYFGPGTRLTVT.

The CDR3 sequence: CSVDQGAGELFF. CDR3 bases: TGCAGCGTTGACCAGGGTGCCGGGGAGCTGTTTTTT. The chain has TRBV29-1 and TRBJ2-2; maybe TRBD1 (5 bases). This CDR3 comprises 12 residues. CDR1 SQVTM and CDR2 ANQGSEA come from the germline V gene. With 3 bases removed from V and 6 bases from J, the gap between germline ends came to 8 bases.

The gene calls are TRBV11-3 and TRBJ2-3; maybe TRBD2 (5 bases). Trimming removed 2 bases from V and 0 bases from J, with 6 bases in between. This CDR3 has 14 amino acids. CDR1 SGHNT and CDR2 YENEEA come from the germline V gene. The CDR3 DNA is TGTGCCAGCAGCTTACGCGGGAGCACAGATACGCAGTATTTT. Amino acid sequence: CASSLRGSTDTQYF.

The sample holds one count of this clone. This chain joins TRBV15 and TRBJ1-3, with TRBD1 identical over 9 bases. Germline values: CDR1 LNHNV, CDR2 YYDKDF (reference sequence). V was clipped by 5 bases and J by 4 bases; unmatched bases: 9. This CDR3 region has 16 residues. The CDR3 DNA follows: TGTGCCACCAGCGGATCACAGGGGGCGAGGGGAAACACCATATATTTT. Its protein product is CATSGSQGARGNTIYF.

The CDR3: CASSELAGGPETQYF. The CDR3 DNA reads as TGTGCCAGCAGTGAGCTAGCGGGAGGGCCTGAGACCCAGTACTTC. V and J are TRBV2 and TRBJ2-5; 12 bases align to TRBD2. Germline trimming cut 3 bases from V and 5 bases from J; bases unmatched to any gene: 4. Looked up from germline, CDR1 is SNHLY and CDR2 is FYNNEI. The CDR3 extends over 15 amino acids.

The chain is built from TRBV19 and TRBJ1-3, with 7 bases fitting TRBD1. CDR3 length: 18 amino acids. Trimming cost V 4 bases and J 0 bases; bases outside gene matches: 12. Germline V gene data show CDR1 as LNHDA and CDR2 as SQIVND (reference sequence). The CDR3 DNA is TGTGCCAGTAGTACTAGACCGGGACAGATGTTCTCTGGAAACACCATATATTTT. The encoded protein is CASSTRPGQMFSGNTIYF.